These 17 T cell receptor beta chains share one sample of origin, sequenced in a study of cytomegalovirus exposure and HLA in healthy donors. A multiplex PCR was run with 60 Vbeta primers and 13 Jbeta primers. Profiling relied on immunoSEQ multiplex PCR, and the TCRdb table lists in-frame clones only, not all of them. The top ten clones hold over 1.5% of a sample with around 140,000 clones, 70% to 90% of them seen once. Sequenced: PBMCs. The receptor set was obtained from a middle-aged man in good health and CMV-seronegative.

A single count supports this clone. This chain links TRBV7-2 with TRBJ2-2; the D is unclear. V was cut by 1 base and J by 4 bases, with 7 bases left in between. CDR1 SGHTA and CDR2 FQGNSA come from the germline V gene. The CDR3 extends over 14 amino acids. The CDR3, as DNA: TGTGCCAGCAGCTTAGTTCCAGTCACCGGGGAGCTGTTTTTT. Protein product: CASSLVPVTGELFF.

The chain uses TRBV7-2 and TRBJ2-3, with D tentatively TRBD1 (5 bases). The CDR3 sequence is 14 residues long. Germline V lookup: CDR1 SGHTA, CDR2 FQGNSA. The V end was cut by 5 bases, the J end by 4 bases, with 13 bases between. CDR3 sequence: CASSPQGGPDTQYF. Here the CDR3 DNA reads TGTGCCAGCAGCCCTCAGGGTGGGCCAGATACGCAGTATTTT.

The chain is built from TRBV5-1 and TRBJ1-5; D is uncertain. The ends were cut back, 9 bases at V and 2 bases at J, with 18 bases in the middle. The CDR3 totals 15 residues. The V gene's germline CDR1 is SGHRS and CDR2 YFSETQ. The CDR3 reads CANTRDGGRNQPQHF. The DNA for the CDR3 is TGCGCCAACACCCGGGATGGAGGGCGCAATCAGCCCCAGCATTTT.

J is TRBJ1-4 and V is TRBV7-9, with 10 bases matching TRBD1. The CDR3 runs 15 residues. V gave up 5 bases and J gave up 3 bases; unmatched junction bases: 3. Germline V gives CDR1 SEHNR, CDR2 FQNEAQ (reference sequence). The CDR3 spells CASSAGTGANEKLFF. The CDR3, as DNA: TGTGCCAGCAGCGCCGGGACAGGGGCTAATGAAAAACTGTTTTTT.

This clone was seen just once. The chain is built from TRBV5-1 and TRBJ2-7; 11 bases match TRBD2. The V gene's germline CDR1 is SGHRS and CDR2 YFSETQ. This CDR3 is 18 amino acids long. After removal of 4 bases from V and 1 base from J, the junction contained 13 bases not matched to a gene. CDR3 sequence (DNA): TGCGCCAGCAGCCCCGATGGACTAGCGGGCAAAAATTCCTACGAGCAGTACTTC. Residues: CASSPDGLAGKNSYEQYF.

The gene calls are TRBV18 and TRBJ1-1; 8 bases line up with TRBD1. The CDR3 totals 16 residues. With V trimmed by 3 bases and J by 1 base, 7 bases remained unmatched. CDR1 KGHSH and CDR2 LQKENI come from the germline V gene. The CDR3 loop is CASSPTRQGSNTEAFF. Written as DNA, the CDR3 is TGTGCCAGCTCACCTACTCGACAGGGGTCGAACACTGAAGCTTTCTTT.

Only a few counts were recorded for this clone. V gene TRBV5-4 combines with J gene TRBJ1-2, with 7 bases that match TRBD1. The CDR3 extends over 12 amino acids. Germline CDR1 and CDR2: SGHNT and YYREEE (reference sequence). The trim removed 0 bases at V and 7 bases at J, leaving 0 bases unmatched. The chain's CDR3 is CASSLDRGGYTF. The CDR3 nucleotides read TGTGCCAGCAGCTTGGACAGGGGTGGCTACACCTTC.

This clone was seen a few times. The rearrangement links TRBV6-5 to TRBJ1-5; D is unresolved. V was cut by 10 bases and J by 2 bases, with 9 bases left in between. The CDR3 is 12 amino acids. The germline V gene encodes CDR1 MNHEY and CDR2 SVGAGI. The CDR3 bases are TGTGCCACGGCTAGTGGCAATCAGCCCCAGCATTTT. This codes for CATASGNQPQHF.

The rearrangement joins TRBV25-1 to TRBJ1-2; 9 bases are shared with TRBD1. This CDR3 comprises 16 residues. Trimming removed 5 bases from V and 7 bases from J; junction bases left unmatched: 14. Germline V gene sequence: CDR1 MGHDK, CDR2 SYGVNS. The CDR3 is CASSPEQGALWAGYTF. The CDR3 DNA is TGTGCCAGCAGTCCGGAACAGGGGGCCCTTTGGGCTGGCTACACCTTC.

The chain has TRBV2 and TRBJ1-5, with TRBD1 as a possible D gene (5 bases). The CDR3 runs 15 residues. The V end lost 2 bases, the J end lost 7 bases, and 15 bases lay between the germline ends. Germline lookup yields CDR1 SNHLY and CDR2 FYNNEI. This CDR3 reads CASSERPGAGQPQHF. The DNA for the CDR3 is TGTGCCAGCAGTGAACGCCCCGGGGCGGGACAGCCCCAGCATTTT. Variable domain in full (rest from reference TRBV2 and TRBJ1-5): EPEVTQTPSHQVTQMGQEVILRCVPISNHLYFYWYRQILGQKVEFLVSFYNNEISEKSEIFDDQFSVERPDGSNFTLKIRSTKLEDSAMYFCASSERPGAGQPQHFGDGTRLSIL.

This clone was observed a few times. The chain has TRBV30 and TRBJ2-7; no firm D call. The CDR3 spans 12 residues. Per the germline V gene, CDR1 is GTSNPN and CDR2 is SVGIG (reference sequence). Trimming removed 0 bases at V and 0 bases at J, with 3 bases between. DNA of the CDR3: TGTGCCTGGAGTGTAGCCTCCTACGAGCAGTACTTC. Protein sequence: CAWSVASYEQYF.

The CDR3 region is CASSPGQRKGETQYF. CDR3 coding DNA: TGCGCCAGCAGCCCTGGACAGCGTAAAGGAGAGACCCAGTACTTC. This chain joins TRBV4-3 and TRBJ2-5; possibly TRBD1 for D (6 bases). This CDR3 has 15 residues. The V end lost 4 bases, the J end lost 4 bases, and 16 bases lay between the germline ends. Per the germline V gene, CDR1 is LGHNA and CDR2 is YSLEER.

The genes are TRBV9 and TRBJ2-2; TRBD1 might be the D (5 bases). This CDR3 is built from 15 residues. The germline V and J ends were trimmed by 4 bases and 0 bases, with 10 bases remaining between them. Germline V gives CDR1 SGDLS, CDR2 YYNGEE. The CDR3 DNA reads TGTGCCAGCAGCTTACAGACAGCGAACACCGGGGAGCTGTTTTTT. Encoded protein: CASSLQTANTGELFF.

V gene TRBV6-6 combines with J gene TRBJ2-1, with 14 bases matching TRBD2. J was trimmed by 9 bases and V by 4 bases; bases with no gene match: 2. The CDR3 loop spans 14 amino acids. Germline CDR1 MNHNY, CDR2 SVGAGI (reference sequence). CDR3 sequence: CASSLGLAGVEQFF. The CDR3 bases are TGTGCCAGCAGTTTGGGACTAGCGGGAGTTGAGCAGTTCTTC.

The genes are TRBV7-9 and TRBJ2-3; perhaps TRBD1 as D (6 bases). The CDR3 runs 15 residues. In germline, CDR1 is SEHNR, CDR2 FQNEAQ (reference sequence). The ends were cut back, 4 bases at V and 5 bases at J, with 16 bases in the middle. The CDR3 sequence is CASSSQGSVGDTQYF. The CDR3, as DNA: TGTGCCAGCAGCTCACAGGGTTCGGTGGGAGATACGCAGTATTTT.

The J gene is TRBJ2-7, the V gene TRBV9; the D gene is possibly TRBD2 (6 bases). The CDR3 has 14 residues. V was trimmed by 0 bases and J by 5 bases, leaving 12 bases between them. Per germline, CDR1 SGDLS and CDR2 YYNGEE. The DNA of the CDR3 is TGTGCCAGCAGCGTAGGCGGGACTGAGAACGAGCAGTACTTC. It yields the protein CASSVGGTENEQYF.

The chain recombines TRBV5-1 with TRBJ1-1; possibly TRBD1 for D (6 bases). The CDR3 has 17 residues. Germline V gives CDR1 SGHRS, CDR2 YFSETQ. Trimming pared 0 bases from V and 0 bases from J, leaving 15 bases between. CDR3 residues: CASSLEGGTGMNTEAFF. CDR3 bases: TGCGCCAGCAGCTTGGAAGGGGGTACTGGGATGAACACTGAAGCTTTCTTT.